The clone carrying this T cell receptor (beta chain) was seen a few times. Its antigen is still unknown. This sample was taken from a study of blood T cells in healthy people across ages. Overall study findings and caveats: Per-million-T-cell TCR beta diversity fell roughly linearly with age. Those diversity estimates obtained from one million T cells were thought to be underestimates. Nothing was known about donor CMV status, and this possibly confounded expanded clonotype changes.

The authors drew approximately 9 milliliters of peripheral blood from each donor. A second PCR of 7 to 11 cycles used a sample-barcoded 5' primer and a J-beta primer mix. TCRdb re-derived calls from the 5' RACE reads in MiXCR, one entry per CDR3 protein. The sample contains 700,000 or so distinct CDR3 sequences, around 41% of which appear only once. The CDR3 totals 13 residues. The V end lost 5 bases, the J end lost 6 bases, and 10 bases lay between the germline ends. V is TRBV12-3 or TRBV12-4 and J is TRBJ2-2; D ambiguous. The material sequenced was blood. The receptor comes from an older man in good health. CDR3 region: CASSRVPAGELFF. Here the CDR3 DNA reads TGTGCCAGCAGTCGAGTCCCCGCCGGGGAGCTGTTTTTT.